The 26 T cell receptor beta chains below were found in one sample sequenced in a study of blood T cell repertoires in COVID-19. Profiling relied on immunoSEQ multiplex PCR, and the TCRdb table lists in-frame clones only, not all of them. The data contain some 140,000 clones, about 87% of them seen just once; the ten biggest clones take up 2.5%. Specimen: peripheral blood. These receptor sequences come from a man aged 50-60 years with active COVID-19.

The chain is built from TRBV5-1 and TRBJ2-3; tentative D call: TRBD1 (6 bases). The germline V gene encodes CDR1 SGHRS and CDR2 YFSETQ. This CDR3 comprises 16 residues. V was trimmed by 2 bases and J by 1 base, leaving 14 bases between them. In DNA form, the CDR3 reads TGCGCCAGCAGCTTAGGTGGGGGCCCCCGCACAGATACGCAGTATTTT. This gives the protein CASSLGGGPRTDTQYF.

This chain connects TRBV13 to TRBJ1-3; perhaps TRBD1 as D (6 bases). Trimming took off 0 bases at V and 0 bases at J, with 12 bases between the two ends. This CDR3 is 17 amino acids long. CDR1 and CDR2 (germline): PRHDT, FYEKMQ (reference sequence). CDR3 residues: CASSLGRQATSGNTIYF. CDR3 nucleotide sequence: TGTGCCAGCAGCTTAGGAAGACAGGCTACCTCTGGAAACACCATATATTTT.

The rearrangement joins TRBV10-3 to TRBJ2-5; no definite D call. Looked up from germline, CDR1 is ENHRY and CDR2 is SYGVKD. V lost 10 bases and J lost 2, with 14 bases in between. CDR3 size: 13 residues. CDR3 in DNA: TGTGCCAGCCGAAGAACGGTACAAGAGACCCAGTACTTC. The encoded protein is CASRRTVQETQYF.

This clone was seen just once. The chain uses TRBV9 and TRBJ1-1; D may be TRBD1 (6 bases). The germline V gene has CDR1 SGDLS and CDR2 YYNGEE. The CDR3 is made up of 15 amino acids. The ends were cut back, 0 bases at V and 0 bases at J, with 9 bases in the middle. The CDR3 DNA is TGTGCCAGCAGCGTAGAACAGGGCATGAACACTGAAGCTTTCTTT. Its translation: CASSVEQGMNTEAFF. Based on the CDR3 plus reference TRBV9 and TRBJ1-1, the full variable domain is DSGVTQTPKHLITATGQRVTLRCSPRSGDLSVYWYQQSLDQGLQFLIQYYNGEERAKGNILERFSAQQFPDLHSELNLSSLELGDSALYFCASSVEQGMNTEAFFGQGTRLTVV.

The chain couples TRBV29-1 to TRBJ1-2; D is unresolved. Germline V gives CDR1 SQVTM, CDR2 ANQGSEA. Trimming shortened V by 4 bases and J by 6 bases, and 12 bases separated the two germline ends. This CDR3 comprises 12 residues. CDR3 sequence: CSVGGFGDGYTF. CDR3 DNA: TGCAGCGTTGGAGGGTTTGGGGATGGCTACACCTTC. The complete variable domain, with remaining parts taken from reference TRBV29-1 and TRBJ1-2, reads SAVISQKPSRDICQRGTSLTIQCQVDSQVTMMFWYRQQPGQSLTLIATANQGSEATYESGFVIDKFPISRPNLTFSTLTVSNMSPEDSSIYLCSVGGFGDGYTFGSGTRLTVV.

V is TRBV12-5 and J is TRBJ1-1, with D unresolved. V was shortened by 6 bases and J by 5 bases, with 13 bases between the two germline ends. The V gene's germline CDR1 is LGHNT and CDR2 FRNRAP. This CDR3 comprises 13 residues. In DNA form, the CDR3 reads TGTGCTAGTGGGGCTTCCGGGAAAACTGAAGCTTTCTTT. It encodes CASGASGKTEAFF.

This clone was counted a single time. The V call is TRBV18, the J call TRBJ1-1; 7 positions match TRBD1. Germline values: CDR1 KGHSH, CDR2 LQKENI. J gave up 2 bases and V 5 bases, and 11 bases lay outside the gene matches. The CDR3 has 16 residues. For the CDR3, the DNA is TGTGCCAGCTCATCGGGACAGATTAGGCTAAACACTGAAGCTTTCTTT. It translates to CASSSGQIRLNTEAFF.

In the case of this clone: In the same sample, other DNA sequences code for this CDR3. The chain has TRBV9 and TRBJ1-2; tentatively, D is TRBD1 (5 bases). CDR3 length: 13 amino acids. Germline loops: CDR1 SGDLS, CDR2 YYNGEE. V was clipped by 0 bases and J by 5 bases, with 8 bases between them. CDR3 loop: CASSVATGYGYTF. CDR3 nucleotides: TGTGCCAGCAGCGTAGCTACAGGTTATGGCTACACCTTC.

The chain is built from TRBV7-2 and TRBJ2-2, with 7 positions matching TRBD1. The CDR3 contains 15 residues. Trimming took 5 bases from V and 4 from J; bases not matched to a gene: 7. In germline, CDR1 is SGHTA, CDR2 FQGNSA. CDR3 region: CASSRPTGSTGELFF. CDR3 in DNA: TGTGCCAGCAGCCGGCCGACAGGGAGCACCGGGGAGCTGTTTTTT. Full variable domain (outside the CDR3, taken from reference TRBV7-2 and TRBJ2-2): GAGVSQSPSNKVTEKGKDVELRCDPISGHTALYWYRQSLGQGLEFLIYFQGNSAPDKSGLPSDRFSAERTGGSVSTLTIQRTQQEDSAVYLCASSRPTGSTGELFFGEGSRLTVL.

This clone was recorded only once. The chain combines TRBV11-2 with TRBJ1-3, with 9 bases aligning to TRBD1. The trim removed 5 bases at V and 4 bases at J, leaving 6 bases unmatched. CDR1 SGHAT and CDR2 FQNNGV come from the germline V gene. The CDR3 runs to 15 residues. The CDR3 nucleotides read TGTGCCAGCAGCCCGGGGACAGGGATCGGAAACACCATATATTTT. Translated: CASSPGTGIGNTIYF. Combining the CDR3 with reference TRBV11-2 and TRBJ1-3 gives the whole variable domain EAGVAQSPRYKIIEKRQSVAFWCNPISGHATLYWYQQILGQGPKLLIQFQNNGVVDDSQLPKDRFSAERLKGVDSTLKIQPAKLEDSAVYLCASSPGTGIGNTIYFGEGSWLTVV.

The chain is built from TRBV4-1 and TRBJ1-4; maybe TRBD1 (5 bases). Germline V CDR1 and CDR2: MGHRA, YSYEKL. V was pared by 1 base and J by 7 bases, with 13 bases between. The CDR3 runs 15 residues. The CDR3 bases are TGCGCCAGCAGCCAAGGAACGCGAACAGGTGAAAAACTGTTTTTT. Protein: CASSQGTRTGEKLFF.

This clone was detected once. CDR3 in amino acids: CASSEFSSSGNTIYF. The CDR3 nucleotides read TGTGCCAGCAGTGAGTTCTCTTCCTCTGGAAACACCATATATTTT. The V call is TRBV6-1, the J call TRBJ1-3, with unresolved D. The CDR3 sequence is 15 residues long. The V end lost 3 bases, the J end lost 0 bases, and 9 bases lay between the germline ends. Germline V gene sequence: CDR1 MNHNS, CDR2 SASEGT.

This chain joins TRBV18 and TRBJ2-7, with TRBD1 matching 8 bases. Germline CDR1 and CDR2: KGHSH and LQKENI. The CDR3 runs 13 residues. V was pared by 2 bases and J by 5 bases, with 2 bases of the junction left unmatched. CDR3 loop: CASSPGTGDEQYF. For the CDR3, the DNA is TGTGCCAGCTCACCAGGGACAGGCGACGAGCAGTACTTC.

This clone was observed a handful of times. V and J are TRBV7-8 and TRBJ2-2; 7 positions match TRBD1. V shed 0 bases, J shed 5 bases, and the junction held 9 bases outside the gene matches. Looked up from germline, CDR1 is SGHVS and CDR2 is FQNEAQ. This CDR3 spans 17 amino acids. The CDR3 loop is CASSLAAQGVVTGELFF. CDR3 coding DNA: TGTGCCAGCAGCTTAGCCGCGCAGGGGGTTGTGACCGGGGAGCTGTTTTTT.

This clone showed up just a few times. The CDR3 loop is CASSRTGVETQYF. CDR3 sequence (DNA): TGTGCCAGCAGCCGGACAGGGGTAGAGACCCAGTACTTC. The chain carries TRBV5-6 and TRBJ2-5; 9 bases are a match to TRBD1. V dropped 4 bases and J dropped 4; count of bases not matched to a gene: 2. CDR1 SGHDT and CDR2 YYEEEE come from the germline V gene. CDR3 length equals 13 residues.

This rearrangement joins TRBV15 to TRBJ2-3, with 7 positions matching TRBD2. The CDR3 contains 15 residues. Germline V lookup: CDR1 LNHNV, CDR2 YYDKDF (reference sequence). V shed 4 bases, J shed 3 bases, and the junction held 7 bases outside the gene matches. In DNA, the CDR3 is TGTGCCACCAGCAATGTAGCGGGTGGGACAGATACGCAGTATTTT. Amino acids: CATSNVAGGTDTQYF.

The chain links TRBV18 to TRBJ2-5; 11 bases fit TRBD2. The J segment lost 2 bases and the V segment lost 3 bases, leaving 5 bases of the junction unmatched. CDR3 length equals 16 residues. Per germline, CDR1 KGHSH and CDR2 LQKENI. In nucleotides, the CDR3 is TGTGCCAGCTCACCCTGGACTAGCGGGTCGCAAGAGACCCAGTACTTC. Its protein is CASSPWTSGSQETQYF.

The CDR3, as DNA: TGTGCCAGTAGTATGAGTAGCGGGGTCACAGATACGCAGTATTTT. Its protein product is CASSMSSGVTDTQYF. The chain carries TRBV19 and TRBJ2-3; TRBD2 matches at 8 bases. From germline, CDR1 is LNHDA and CDR2 SQIVND (reference sequence). The junction had 4 bases not matched to a gene; V was cut back by 3 bases and J by 2 bases. The CDR3 is made up of 15 amino acids.

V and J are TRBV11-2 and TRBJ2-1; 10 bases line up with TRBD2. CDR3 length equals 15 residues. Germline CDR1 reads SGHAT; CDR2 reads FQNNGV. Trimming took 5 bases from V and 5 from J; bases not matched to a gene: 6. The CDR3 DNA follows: TGTGCCAGCAGCGCAATAGCGGGGGGCAACAATGAGCAGTTCTTC. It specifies CASSAIAGGNNEQFF.

The CDR3 region is CASSDSLGQVYF. Written as DNA, the CDR3 is TGTGCCAGCAGTGATTCTTTGGGGCAGGTCTACTTC. The V and J genes are TRBV2 and TRBJ2-7; D is possibly TRBD1 (5 bases). Germline-derived CDR1 and CDR2 are SNHLY and FYNNEI. The CDR3 runs to 12 residues. The V end was cut by 3 bases, the J end by 13 bases, with 16 bases between.

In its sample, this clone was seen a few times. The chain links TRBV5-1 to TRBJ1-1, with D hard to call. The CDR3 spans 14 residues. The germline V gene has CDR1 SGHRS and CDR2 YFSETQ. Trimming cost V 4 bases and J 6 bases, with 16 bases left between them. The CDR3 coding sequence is TGCGCCAGCAGCCCGGCGGGGATTGGAGCTGAAGCTTTCTTT. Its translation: CASSPAGIGAEAFF.

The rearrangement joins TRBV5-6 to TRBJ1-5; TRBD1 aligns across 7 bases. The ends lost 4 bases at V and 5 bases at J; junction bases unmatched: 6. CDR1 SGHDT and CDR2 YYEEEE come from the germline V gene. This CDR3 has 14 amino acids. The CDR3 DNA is TGTGCCAGCAGCAACACAGGGGAGGATCAGCCCCAGCATTTT. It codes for CASSNTGEDQPQHF.

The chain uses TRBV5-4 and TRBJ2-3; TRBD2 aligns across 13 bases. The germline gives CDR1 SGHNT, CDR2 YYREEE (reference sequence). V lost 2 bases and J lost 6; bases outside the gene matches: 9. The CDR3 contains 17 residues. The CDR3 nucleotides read TGTGCCAGCAGCTTTATTACTAGCGGGGGGGCTGCGGATACGCAGTATTTT. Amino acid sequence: CASSFITSGGAADTQYF.

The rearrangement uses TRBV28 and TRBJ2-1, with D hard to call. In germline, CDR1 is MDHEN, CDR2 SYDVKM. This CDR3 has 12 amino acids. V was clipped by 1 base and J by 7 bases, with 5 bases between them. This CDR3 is CASSLSLNEQFF. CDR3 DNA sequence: TGTGCCAGCAGTTTATCTTTGAATGAGCAGTTCTTC.

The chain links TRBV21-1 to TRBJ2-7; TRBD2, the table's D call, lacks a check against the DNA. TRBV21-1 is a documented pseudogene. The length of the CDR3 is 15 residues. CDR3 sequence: CASSKDPGTSGEKKV. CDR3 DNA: TGTGCCAGCAGCAAAGACCCAGGAACTAGCGGGGAGAAGAAGGTC.

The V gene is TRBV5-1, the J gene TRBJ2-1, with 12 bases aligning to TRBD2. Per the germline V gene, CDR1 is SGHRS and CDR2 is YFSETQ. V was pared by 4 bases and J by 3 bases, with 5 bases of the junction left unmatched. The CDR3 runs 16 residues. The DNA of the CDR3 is TGCGCCAGCAGCGCCCAGGGACTAGCGGGCTACAATGAGCAGTTCTTC. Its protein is CASSAQGLAGYNEQFF.